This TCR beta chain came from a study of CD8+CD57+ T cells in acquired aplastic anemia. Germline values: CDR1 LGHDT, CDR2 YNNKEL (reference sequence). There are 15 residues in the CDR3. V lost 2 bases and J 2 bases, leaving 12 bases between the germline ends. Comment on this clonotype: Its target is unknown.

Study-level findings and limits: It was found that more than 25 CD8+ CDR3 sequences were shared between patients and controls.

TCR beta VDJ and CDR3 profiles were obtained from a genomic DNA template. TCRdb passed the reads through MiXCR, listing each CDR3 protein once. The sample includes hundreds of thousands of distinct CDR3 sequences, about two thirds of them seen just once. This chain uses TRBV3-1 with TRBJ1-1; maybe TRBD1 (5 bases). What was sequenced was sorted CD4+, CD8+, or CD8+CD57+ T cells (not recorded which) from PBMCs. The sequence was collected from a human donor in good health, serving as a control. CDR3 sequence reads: CASSQIQDTNTEAFF. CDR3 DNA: TGTGCCAGCAGCCAAATACAGGACACTAACACTGAAGCTTTCTTT. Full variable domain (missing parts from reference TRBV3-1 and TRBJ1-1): DTAVSQTPKYLVTQMGNDKSIKCEQNLGHDTMYWYKQDSKKFLKIMFSYNNKELIINETVPNRFSPKSPDKAHLNLHINSLELGDSAVYFCASSQIQDTNTEAFFGQGTRLTVV.